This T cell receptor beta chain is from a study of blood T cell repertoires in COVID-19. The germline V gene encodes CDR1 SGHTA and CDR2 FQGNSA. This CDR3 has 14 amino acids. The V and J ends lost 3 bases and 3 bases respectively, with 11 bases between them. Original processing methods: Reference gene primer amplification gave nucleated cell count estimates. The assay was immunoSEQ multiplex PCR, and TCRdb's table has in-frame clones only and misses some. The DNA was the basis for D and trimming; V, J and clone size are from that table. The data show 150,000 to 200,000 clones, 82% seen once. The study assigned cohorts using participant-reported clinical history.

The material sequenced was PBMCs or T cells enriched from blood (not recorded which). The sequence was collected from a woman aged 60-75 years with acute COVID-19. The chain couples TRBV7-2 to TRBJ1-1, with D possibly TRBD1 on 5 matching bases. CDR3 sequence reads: CASSFSGVDTEAFF. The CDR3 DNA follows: TGTGCCAGCAGCTTCTCGGGGGTAGACACTGAAGCTTTCTTT.